A selection of T cell receptor beta chains follows, all from one sample in a study of cytotoxic CD8 clonotypes in ibrutinib-treated CLL. Some clones are missing from TCRdb's copy, which holds only in-frame ones; the method was immunoSEQ multiplex PCR. The table records some 350,000 clones, roughly two thirds of them present only once. The sequenced sample was PBMCs, obtained after 36 months of ibrutinib treatment. These receptors were taken from a human donor with chronic lymphocytic leukemia. Both conserved end residues are part of each CDR3. The D gene is left open where the match is weak. Clone size is not always given. Where it is, it says once, few, many or a class for expanded clones.

abundance: -
j_gene: TRBJ2-5
v_gene: TRBV6-5
d_gene: -
CDR3nt: TGTGCCAGCAGAACTGGAAGCAGGACCCAAGAGACCCAGTACTTC
CDR3aa: CASRTGSRTQETQYF

abundance: -
j_gene: TRBJ1-1
v_gene: TRBV6-1
d_gene: -
CDR3nt: TGTGCCAGCAGTGAGGGGAGGTGGAACACTGAAGCTTTCTTT
CDR3aa: CASSEGRWNTEAFF

abundance: -
j_gene: TRBJ1-2
v_gene: TRBV5-1
d_gene: -
CDR3nt: TGCGCCAGCAGCTTGGCCCAAGGGGGCTATGGCTACACCTTC
CDR3aa: CASSLAQGGYGYTF

abundance: few
j_gene: TRBJ1-6
v_gene: TRBV19
d_gene: TRBD1
CDR3nt: TGTGCCAGTAGTATAGGACAGGGCAATTCACCCCTCCACTTT
CDR3aa: CASSIGQGNSPLHF

abundance: -
j_gene: TRBJ2-7
v_gene: TRBV4-1
d_gene: -
CDR3nt: TGCGCCAGCAGCCAAGGGAATGGGCGGGATAATTCCTACGAGCAGTACTTC
CDR3aa: CASSQGNGRDNSYEQYF

abundance: -
j_gene: TRBJ1-2
v_gene: TRBV7-9
d_gene: -
CDR3nt: TGTGCCAGCAGCTTCGGAACTTGGAATGGCTACACCTTC
CDR3aa: CASSFGTWNGYTF

abundance: -
j_gene: TRBJ2-2
v_gene: TRBV7-2
d_gene: -
CDR3nt: TGTGCCAGCAGCTGGACGAAGGGGTCCACCGGGGAGCTGTTTTTT
CDR3aa: CASSWTKGSTGELFF

abundance: once
j_gene: TRBJ2-2
v_gene: TRBV4-3
d_gene: -
CDR3nt: TGCGCCAGCAGCCAAGACCTGGCCTTCGGGACCGGGGAGCTGTTTTTT
CDR3aa: CASSQDLAFGTGELFF

abundance: -
j_gene: TRBJ1-1
v_gene: TRBV7-9
d_gene: -
CDR3nt: TGTGCCAGCAGCTTAGAGACACGGAAGGAAGCTTTCTTT
CDR3aa: CASSLETRKEAFF

abundance: -
j_gene: TRBJ2-3
v_gene: TRBV11-2
d_gene: -
CDR3nt: TGTGCCAGCAGCTTAATCCGGACCATTGGAGATACGCAGTATTTT
CDR3aa: CASSLIRTIGDTQYF

abundance: -
j_gene: TRBJ1-1
v_gene: TRBV27
d_gene: TRBD1
CDR3nt: TGTGCCAGCAGCAGCAACAGGGGAAACACTGAAGCTTTCTTT
CDR3aa: CASSSNRGNTEAFF

abundance: -
j_gene: TRBJ2-5
v_gene: TRBV4-1
d_gene: -
CDR3nt: TGCGCCAGCAGCCTAACAGGGAGGGAGGAGACCCAGTACTTC
CDR3aa: CASSLTGREETQYF

abundance: -
j_gene: TRBJ1-3
v_gene: TRBV5-1
d_gene: TRBD1
CDR3nt: TGCGCCAGCAGCTCCAATGGACAGGGGGCAAACACCATATATTTT
CDR3aa: CASSSNGQGANTIYF

abundance: -
j_gene: TRBJ2-7
v_gene: TRBV1
d_gene: -
CDR3nt: TGCACCAGCAGCCAAGCCCGCGAGCAGTACTTC
CDR3aa: CTSSQAREQYF

abundance: -
j_gene: TRBJ2-7
v_gene: TRBV29-1
d_gene: TRBD2
CDR3nt: TGCAGCGCCGAAGTAGCGGGAGGAAACGAGCAGTACTTC
CDR3aa: CSAEVAGGNEQYF

abundance: few
j_gene: TRBJ2-2
v_gene: TRBV2
d_gene: TRBD2
CDR3nt: TGTGCCAGCAGCATGACTAGCGGGGTAGCTGGGGAGCTGTTTTTT
CDR3aa: CASSMTSGVAGELFF

abundance: few
j_gene: TRBJ1-2
v_gene: TRBV5-5
d_gene: -
CDR3nt: TGTGCCAGCAGCTTGCACCCCGGGACTCAAAGGGACTATGGCTACACCTTC
CDR3aa: CASSLHPGTQRDYGYTF

abundance: -
j_gene: TRBJ1-1
v_gene: TRBV5-1
d_gene: -
CDR3nt: TGCGCCAGCAGCTTGACCTTGGGGCGCGGGTCTTTCTTT
CDR3aa: CASSLTLGRGSFF

abundance: -
j_gene: TRBJ2-5
v_gene: TRBV7-8
d_gene: -
CDR3nt: TGTGCCAGCAGCTCGAACGTAGGGGCGGGGGAGACCCAGTACTTC
CDR3aa: CASSSNVGAGETQYF

abundance: -
j_gene: TRBJ2-3
v_gene: TRBV6-6
d_gene: TRBD2
CDR3nt: TGTGCCAGCTCCGGCGGGACTACAAACACAGATACGCAGTATTTT
CDR3aa: CASSGGTTNTDTQYF

abundance: few
j_gene: TRBJ1-3
v_gene: TRBV5-1
d_gene: -
CDR3nt: TGCGCCAGCAGCTTAGCAATGAGCCACTCTGGAAACACCATATATTTT
CDR3aa: CASSLAMSHSGNTIYF

abundance: -
j_gene: TRBJ1-2
v_gene: TRBV9
d_gene: TRBD1
CDR3nt: TGTGCCAGCAGCATGACAGGGGTGGGTGGCTACACCTTC
CDR3aa: CASSMTGVGGYTF

abundance: -
j_gene: TRBJ2-1
v_gene: TRBV9
d_gene: TRBD2
CDR3nt: TGTGCCAGCAGCGTAGACGGGAGCGGGGGGCAGTGGAATGAGCAGTTCTTC
CDR3aa: CASSVDGSGGQWNEQFF

abundance: -
j_gene: TRBJ2-1
v_gene: TRBV6-6
d_gene: -
CDR3nt: TGTGCCAGCATCGGTACTAGTGGGCGGATGGATGAGCAGTTCTTC
CDR3aa: CASIGTSGRMDEQFF

abundance: -
j_gene: TRBJ1-2
v_gene: TRBV29-1
d_gene: -
CDR3nt: TGCAGCGTTGTGGGAGAAGGGTCCCGTAACTATGGCTACACCTTC
CDR3aa: CSVVGEGSRNYGYTF

abundance: -
j_gene: TRBJ2-2
v_gene: TRBV18
d_gene: TRBD2
CDR3nt: TGTGCCAGCTCACCAGTTTCCCCTAGCGGGGACAGCACCGGGGAGCTGTTTTTT
CDR3aa: CASSPVSPSGDSTGELFF

abundance: few
j_gene: TRBJ2-5
v_gene: TRBV18
d_gene: -
CDR3nt: TGTGCCAGCTCACCGAAGCGGGACAGGACGGCGGAGACCCAGTACTTC
CDR3aa: CASSPKRDRTAETQYF

abundance: few
j_gene: TRBJ1-6
v_gene: TRBV4-2
d_gene: -
CDR3nt: TGTGCCAGCAGCCAAGTGCAGGGATCCGTTAATTCACCCCTCCACTTT
CDR3aa: CASSQVQGSVNSPLHF

abundance: once
j_gene: TRBJ2-5
v_gene: TRBV5-6
d_gene: -
CDR3nt: TGTGCCAGCAGCCTCCTCCCCGTGGAGACCCAGTACTTC
CDR3aa: CASSLLPVETQYF

abundance: few
j_gene: TRBJ2-7
v_gene: TRBV2
d_gene: -
CDR3nt: TGTGCCAGCCGAGCCAGAGAGCAGTACTTC
CDR3aa: CASRAREQYF

abundance: once
j_gene: TRBJ2-6
v_gene: TRBV9
d_gene: TRBD1
CDR3nt: TGTGCCAGCACCCGGACGGGGACAGGGTTACCTGGGGCCAACGTCCTGACTTTC
CDR3aa: CASTRTGTGLPGANVLTF

abundance: -
j_gene: TRBJ1-1
v_gene: TRBV6-5
d_gene: -
CDR3nt: TGTGCCAGCAGTTCCCCTGGCCAGGTTGAAGCTTTCTTT
CDR3aa: CASSSPGQVEAFF

abundance: -
j_gene: TRBJ2-3
v_gene: TRBV9
d_gene: -
CDR3nt: TGTGCCAGCAGCCCTATCTCTAGTACAGATACGCAGTATTTT
CDR3aa: CASSPISSTDTQYF

abundance: few
j_gene: TRBJ2-7
v_gene: TRBV11-2
d_gene: TRBD2
CDR3nt: TGTGCCAGCAGCCCAAGGGAGGGTTACTCCTACGAGCAGTACTTC
CDR3aa: CASSPREGYSYEQYF

abundance: -
j_gene: TRBJ2-3
v_gene: TRBV28
d_gene: TRBD2
CDR3nt: TGTGCCAGCAGTTTAAGCGGGAGGCACACAGATACGCAGTATTTT
CDR3aa: CASSLSGRHTDTQYF

abundance: -
j_gene: TRBJ2-5
v_gene: TRBV5-4
d_gene: TRBD1
CDR3nt: TGTGCCAGCAGCCCGGACAGGGTGGTGCAAGAGACCCAGTACTTC
CDR3aa: CASSPDRVVQETQYF

abundance: -
j_gene: TRBJ1-1
v_gene: TRBV29-1
d_gene: TRBD1
CDR3nt: TGCAGCGTTGAACCCCCCTATAGGGGGCCCAACACTGAAGCTTTCTTT
CDR3aa: CSVEPPYRGPNTEAFF

abundance: -
j_gene: TRBJ1-1
v_gene: TRBV9
d_gene: TRBD1
CDR3nt: TGTGCCAGCAGCGCGCGTGGACAGGGGGGCACTGAAGCTTTCTTT
CDR3aa: CASSARGQGGTEAFF

abundance: -
j_gene: TRBJ2-7
v_gene: TRBV7-8
d_gene: -
CDR3nt: TGTGCCAGCAGCTTAGCGCGACGGGGGGCCTCATCTCAGTACTTC
CDR3aa: CASSLARRGASSQYF

abundance: -
j_gene: TRBJ2-5
v_gene: TRBV7-9
d_gene: -
CDR3nt: TGTGCCAGCAGCTGGCGAATCGGGACTCTTCAAGAGACCCAGTACTTC
CDR3aa: CASSWRIGTLQETQYF

abundance: -
j_gene: TRBJ1-6
v_gene: TRBV6-5
d_gene: -
CDR3nt: TGTGCCAGCAGCAAGGGGCTATATAATTCACCCCTCCACTTT
CDR3aa: CASSKGLYNSPLHF

abundance: -
j_gene: TRBJ1-2
v_gene: TRBV5-1
d_gene: -
CDR3nt: TGCGCCAGCAGCTCCTCGACAGCCTATGGCTACACCTTC
CDR3aa: CASSSSTAYGYTF

abundance: -
j_gene: TRBJ1-3
v_gene: TRBV6-6
d_gene: -
CDR3nt: TGTGCCAGCAGGAAGGACTATAAGCACTCTGGAAACACCATATATTTT
CDR3aa: CASRKDYKHSGNTIYF

abundance: few
j_gene: TRBJ2-5
v_gene: TRBV18
d_gene: -
CDR3nt: TGTGCCAGCTCACCCCAACCCCACCCAAGGGAGACCCAGTACTTC
CDR3aa: CASSPQPHPRETQYF

abundance: -
j_gene: TRBJ1-3
v_gene: TRBV6-1
d_gene: -
CDR3nt: TGTGCCAGCAGTGAAAGGGTCATATATTTT
CDR3aa: CASSERVIYF

abundance: -
j_gene: TRBJ2-5
v_gene: TRBV7-9
d_gene: TRBD2
CDR3nt: TGTGCCACGGCCGGGGGGCAAGAGACCCAGTACTTC
CDR3aa: CATAGGQETQYF

abundance: -
j_gene: TRBJ2-7
v_gene: TRBV28
d_gene: -
CDR3nt: TGTGCCAGCAGTTTACAAGTTGGGACCTACGAGCAGTACTTC
CDR3aa: CASSLQVGTYEQYF

abundance: -
j_gene: TRBJ2-1
v_gene: TRBV9
d_gene: -
CDR3nt: TGTGCCAGCAGCTCAGAGCCGGGGCAGCTCCACAATGAGCAGTTCTTC
CDR3aa: CASSSEPGQLHNEQFF

abundance: -
j_gene: TRBJ2-3
v_gene: TRBV5-1
d_gene: -
CDR3nt: TGCGCCAGCAGAATGGCGGGGCGACCTAGCACAGATACGCAGTATTTT
CDR3aa: CASRMAGRPSTDTQYF

abundance: few
j_gene: TRBJ1-2
v_gene: TRBV5-1
d_gene: TRBD1
CDR3nt: TGCGCCAGCAGCTTGGACCGACAGGGGGCGAAGAACTATGGCTACACCTTC
CDR3aa: CASSLDRQGAKNYGYTF

abundance: -
j_gene: TRBJ2-7
v_gene: TRBV4-1
d_gene: -
CDR3nt: TGCGCCAGCAGCTTCCTGGTGGGGCAGACCTACGAGCAGTACTTC
CDR3aa: CASSFLVGQTYEQYF

abundance: -
j_gene: TRBJ2-6
v_gene: TRBV11-2
d_gene: -
CDR3nt: TGTGCCAGCAGCTTAGGGCCAGGGATTGTCTCTGGGGCCAACGTCCTGACTTTC
CDR3aa: CASSLGPGIVSGANVLTF

abundance: -
j_gene: TRBJ2-7
v_gene: TRBV7-8
d_gene: -
CDR3nt: TGTGCCAGCAGCTTAGCGGCAAGAACCTACGAGCAGTACTTC
CDR3aa: CASSLAARTYEQYF

abundance: once
j_gene: TRBJ1-2
v_gene: TRBV11-2
d_gene: -
CDR3nt: TGTGCCAGCAGCCAAGGGCGTTATGGCTACACCTTC
CDR3aa: CASSQGRYGYTF